These 8 T cell receptor beta chains originate from one sample sequenced in a study of T cells in Graves' hyperthyroidism and ophthalmopathy. Amplified TCR beta CDR3 regions derived from RNA transcripts. First-round RT-PCR targeting the TCR CDR3 was performed with the HTBI primer set. TCRdb redid the calling of the multiplex PCR reads with MiXCR, one entry per CDR3 protein. The sample contains 450,000 to 700,000 distinct CDR3 sequences, around 46% of which appear only once. Material for sequencing was peripheral blood or thyroid tissue (not recorded which). Source of these receptors: a woman younger than 35 with Graves' hyperthyroidism.

This sequence joins TRBV24-1 and TRBJ2-3; no definite D call. Trimming pared 1 base from V and 0 bases from J, leaving 13 bases between. The CDR3 totals 17 residues. Germline CDR1 reads KGHDR; CDR2 reads SFDVKD. CDR3 region: CATSDFQVSGSTDTQYF. CDR3 DNA sequence: TGTGCCACCAGTGATTTCCAGGTTTCCGGCAGCACAGATACGCAGTATTTT.

The chain links TRBV10-3 to TRBJ2-7; weak D call: TRBD2 (7 bases). Per germline, CDR1 ENHRY and CDR2 SYGVKD. Between the trimmed V and J ends, which lost 6 bases and 5 bases, there was a span of 14 bases. This CDR3 is 13 amino acids long. This chain's CDR3 is CAIRDRTRNEQYF. The CDR3 DNA sequence: TGTGCCATCAGAGACAGGACTAGGAACGAGCAGTACTTC.

This chain uses TRBV5-1 with TRBJ2-1; 9 nucleotides agree with TRBD1. Trimming cost V 0 bases and J 9 bases; bases outside gene matches: 4. The CDR3 contains 14 residues. Germline CDR1 SGHRS, CDR2 YFSETQ. The chain's CDR3 is CASSLAVTGGEQFF. CDR3 DNA sequence: TGCGCCAGCAGCTTGGCGGTGACAGGGGGTGAGCAGTTCTTC.

This clonotype was found many times. CDR3 sequence: CSARDRVDGYTF. Written as DNA, the CDR3 is TGCAGTGCTAGAGATCGAGTGGATGGCTACACCTTC. This sequence joins TRBV20-1 and TRBJ1-2, with D uncertain. The CDR3 length is 12 residues. Per the germline V gene, CDR1 is DFQATT and CDR2 is SNEGSKA (reference sequence). V lost 0 bases, J lost 6 bases, and 8 bases lay in between.

The chain links TRBV7-3 to TRBJ1-4; no firm D call. CDR1 SGHTA and CDR2 FQGTGA come from the germline V gene. V was pared by 3 bases and J by 6 bases, with 14 bases between. The CDR3 sequence is 15 residues long. CDR3 in amino acids: CASSFFARGDEKLFF. DNA of the CDR3: TGTGCCAGCAGCTTTTTCGCGAGAGGCGATGAAAAACTGTTTTTT.

The chain combines TRBV7-9 with TRBJ1-2, with D possibly matching TRBD1 (5 bases). CDR3 length: 17 residues. With 4 bases removed from V and 2 bases from J, the gap between germline ends came to 20 bases. Per the germline V gene, CDR1 is SEHNR and CDR2 is FQNEAQ (reference sequence). The CDR3, as DNA: TGTGCCAGCAGCTCCGACCCCGGACAATTGGGGAACTATGGCTACACCTTC. As protein: CASSSDPGQLGNYGYTF.

Comment on this clonotype: The junction does not match germline at one end; this may be a read error. The rearrangement joins TRBV20-1 to TRBJ1-5; D not certain. The CDR3 runs to 15 residues. In germline, CDR1 is DFQATT, CDR2 SNEGSKA (reference sequence). The CDR3, as DNA: TGCAGTGCCAGAGGGCTAGCGGGATACAATGAGCCCCAGCATTTT. Translated, it gives CSARGLAGYNEPQHF.

This chain connects TRBV5-4 to TRBJ2-3; 7 bases map to TRBD2. Germline loops: CDR1 SGHNT, CDR2 YYREEE (reference sequence). V lost 8 bases, J lost 0 bases, and 6 bases stayed unmatched. CDR3 size: 14 residues. CDR3 bases: TGTGCCAGTGGGTTAGCGGGCAGCACAGATACGCAGTATTTT. It encodes CASGLAGSTDTQYF.